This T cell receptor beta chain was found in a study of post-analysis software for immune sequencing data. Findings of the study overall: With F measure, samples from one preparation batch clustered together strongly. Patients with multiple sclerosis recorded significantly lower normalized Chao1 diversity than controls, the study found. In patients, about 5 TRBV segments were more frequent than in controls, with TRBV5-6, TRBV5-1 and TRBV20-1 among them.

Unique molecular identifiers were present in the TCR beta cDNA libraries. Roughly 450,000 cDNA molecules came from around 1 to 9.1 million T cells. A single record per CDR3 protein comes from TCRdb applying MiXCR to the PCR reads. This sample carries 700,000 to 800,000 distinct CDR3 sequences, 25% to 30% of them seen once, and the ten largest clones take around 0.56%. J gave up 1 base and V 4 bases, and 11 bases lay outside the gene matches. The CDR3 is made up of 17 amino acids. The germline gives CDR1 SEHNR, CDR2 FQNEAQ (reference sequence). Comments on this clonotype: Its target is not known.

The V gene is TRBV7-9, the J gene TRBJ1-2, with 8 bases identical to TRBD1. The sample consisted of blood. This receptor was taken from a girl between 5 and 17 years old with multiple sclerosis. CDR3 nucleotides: TGTGCCAGCAGCTCCCAGACTACAGGGGGGTATAACTATGGCTACACCTTC. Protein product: CASSSQTTGGYNYGYTF.